One sample yielded the 24 T cell receptor beta chains listed below, sequenced in a study of PD-L1 blockade in urothelial cancer. TCRdb keeps only in-frame clones here, not all; method: immunoSEQ multiplex PCR. The repertoire holds about 76,000 clones, around 84% seen once, with less than 5.5% in the top ten. The source material was PBMCs, sampled around atezolizumab (anti-PD-L1) treatment. All receptors come from a man in his sixties or seventies with urothelial cancer.

This rearrangement joins TRBV19 to TRBJ2-1, with 11 bases fitting TRBD2. With 5 bases clipped from V and 4 bases from J, the junction kept 13 bases outside the gene matches. Germline-derived CDR1 and CDR2 are LNHDA and SQIVND (reference sequence). The CDR3 length is 18 residues. Here the CDR3 reads CASSLGSGRASLYNEQFF. CDR3 sequence (DNA): TGTGCCAGTAGTCTAGGTAGCGGGAGGGCCTCCTTGTACAATGAGCAGTTCTTC.

The gene calls are TRBV27 and TRBJ1-3; D unclear. This CDR3 has 14 residues. The germline V gene encodes CDR1 MNHEY and CDR2 SMNVEV (reference sequence). V lost 2 bases to trimming and J lost 1 base, with 6 bases between them. In DNA, the CDR3 is TGTGCCAGCAGTTTAGGAGGGTCTGGAAACACCATATATTTT. Translation: CASSLGGSGNTIYF.

The rearrangement uses TRBV30 and TRBJ1-1, with D hard to call. The CDR3 spans 19 residues. The V end lost 0 bases, the J end lost 0 bases, and 23 bases lay between the germline ends. CDR1 is GTSNPN and CDR2 is SVGIG in the germline V gene (reference sequence). CDR3 sequence reads: CAWSVQFCGEENMNTEAFF. The CDR3 nucleotides are TGTGCCTGGAGTGTACAATTCTGCGGGGAGGAAAACATGAACACTGAAGCTTTCTTT.

This clone was counted a few times. Other DNA sequences from this sample encode an identical CDR3 as well. The chain uses TRBV19 and TRBJ2-7; 10 positions match TRBD1. Germline CDR1 and CDR2: LNHDA and SQIVND (reference sequence). V gave up 6 bases and J gave up 4 bases; unmatched junction bases: 9. The CDR3 has 15 residues. Here the CDR3 reads CASSPSGTGVYEQYF. CDR3 in DNA: TGTGCCAGTAGCCCCTCCGGGACAGGGGTTTACGAGCAGTACTTC.

This clone was detected only a few times. The chain recombines TRBV5-6 with TRBJ2-7; 16 nucleotides match TRBD2. Germline lookup yields CDR1 SGHDT and CDR2 YYEEEE. V trimming: 4 bases; J trimming: 7 bases; junction bases outside the gene matches: 8. There are 16 residues in the CDR3. In DNA, the CDR3 is TGTGCCAGCAGCGGGACTAGCGGGAGGGCCTCAAGGGAGCAGTACTTC. As protein: CASSGTSGRASREQYF.

The chain is built from TRBV28 and TRBJ2-4, with D tentatively TRBD1 (5 bases). CDR3 length: 18 residues. V was clipped by 2 bases and J by 6 bases, with 23 bases between them. Germline V gene lookup returns CDR1 MDHEN and CDR2 SYDVKM. CDR3 in DNA: TGTGCCAGCAGTTTAGCACAATCAGGGTCCGCCTCGGGAAACATTCAGTACTTC. Its translation: CASSLAQSGSASGNIQYF.

The CDR3 sequence is CASSLRAGTRGGEQYF. The DNA for the CDR3 is TGTGCCAGCAGCCTCCGTGCGGGGACCCGGGGGGGCGAGCAGTACTTC. This chain connects TRBV14 to TRBJ2-7; 8 bases match TRBD2. Germline CDR1 is SGHDN and CDR2 is FVKESK. After removal of 4 bases from V and 6 bases from J, the junction contained 14 bases not matched to a gene. This CDR3 has 16 amino acids.

The rearrangement uses TRBV9 and TRBJ2-7; TRBD1 matches 9 bases. The V and J ends lost 4 bases and 3 bases, in that order; junction bases with no gene match: 5. The CDR3 consists of 14 residues. Germline V CDR1 and CDR2: SGDLS, YYNGEE. CDR3 DNA: TGTGCCAGCAGCCCCGGGACAGGGCGCTACGAGCAGTACTTC. Its protein is CASSPGTGRYEQYF.

The CDR3 sequence is CASKPTDGGGEKLFF. In nucleotides, the CDR3 is TGCGCCAGCAAGCCGACGGACGGGGGGGGTGAAAAACTGTTTTTT. This chain joins TRBV10-2 and TRBJ1-4, with D maybe TRBD1 (5 bases). The CDR3 contains 15 residues. Germline values: CDR1 WSHSY, CDR2 SAAADI. Trimming left V 7 bases short and J 7 bases short, with 19 bases between.

The chain couples TRBV5-4 to TRBJ2-3; D call uncertain. Per germline, CDR1 SGHNT and CDR2 YYREEE (reference sequence). The CDR3 spans 18 residues. Deletions cut 9 bases from V and 0 bases from J, with 26 bases between. CDR3 loop: CAMVRAWWADVSTDTQYF. The DNA of the CDR3 is TGTGCCATGGTGAGAGCCTGGTGGGCCGACGTCAGCACAGATACGCAGTATTTT.

The CDR3 sequence is CASSPTSGRTTYNEQFF. The CDR3 bases are TGTGCCAGCAGTCCCACTAGCGGGAGAACCACCTACAATGAGCAGTTCTTC. The rearrangement uses TRBV27 and TRBJ2-1; 11 bases agree with TRBD2. The CDR3 spans 17 residues. The V segment lost 5 bases and the J segment 2 bases; nucleotides outside the gene matches: 8. Germline loops: CDR1 MNHEY, CDR2 SMNVEV (reference sequence).

The rearrangement uses TRBV6-5 and TRBJ1-4, with 7 bases lining up with TRBD1. This CDR3 is built from 15 residues. The J segment lost 0 bases and the V segment lost 7 bases, leaving 5 bases of the junction unmatched. The germline V gene encodes CDR1 MNHEY and CDR2 SVGAGI. The CDR3 nucleotides read TGTGCCAGCAAGGGGGCCAGGGCAACTAATGAAAAACTGTTTTTT. Translation: CASKGARATNEKLFF.

The chain links TRBV6-6 to TRBJ2-7, with TRBD2 identical over 7 bases. The CDR3 runs to 14 residues. V gave up 0 bases and J gave up 5 bases; unmatched junction bases: 4. CDR1 is MNHNY, CDR2 SVGAGI, per germline (reference sequence). The CDR3 DNA sequence: TGTGCCAGCAGTTACTCTCCGACTAGCAACGAGCAGTACTTC. This sequence encodes CASSYSPTSNEQYF.

There are a few counts of this clone. The chain is built from TRBV6-4 and TRBJ2-7; 7 nucleotides align to TRBD1. After removal of 8 bases from V and 6 bases from J, the junction contained 19 bases not matched to a gene. The CDR3 has 16 amino acids. The germline gives CDR1 MRHNA, CDR2 SNTAGT. CDR3 protein: CASLQGNIEISSEQYF. Written as DNA, the CDR3 is TGTGCCAGCCTACAGGGGAATATCGAAATATCGTCCGAGCAGTACTTC.

The chain is built from TRBV5-1 and TRBJ2-3; D is perhaps TRBD1 (6 bases). This CDR3 contains 16 residues. The germline V gene encodes CDR1 SGHRS and CDR2 YFSETQ. V gave up 0 bases and J gave up 2 bases, with 13 bases separating them. CDR3 amino acids: CASSLVGAYPTDTQYF. The CDR3 bases are TGCGCCAGCAGCTTGGTGGGGGCCTACCCCACAGATACGCAGTATTTT.

The chain combines TRBV5-4 with TRBJ2-5; TRBD1 matches at 8 bases. V lost 3 bases and J lost 4; bases outside the gene matches: 8. CDR3 size: 15 residues. Germline assignment: CDR1 SGHNT and CDR2 YYREEE (reference sequence). CDR3 coding DNA: TGTGCCAGCAGCTCCCTTAACGACAGGGGAGAGACCCAGTACTTC. This encodes CASSSLNDRGETQYF.

Only one count was recorded for this clone. CDR3 amino acids: CASSLVSTGIYEQYF. For the CDR3, the DNA is TGTGCCAGCAGCTTAGTTAGTACAGGGATCTACGAGCAGTACTTC. The rearrangement uses TRBV7-2 and TRBJ2-7; D possibly corresponds to TRBD1 (6 bases). The CDR3 runs to 15 residues. Per the germline V gene, CDR1 is SGHTA and CDR2 is FQGNSA. Trimming stripped 1 base from V and 3 bases from J, with 13 bases between.

This chain connects TRBV7-2 to TRBJ1-6, with D possibly TRBD1 on 5 matching bases. CDR3 length equals 16 residues. CDR1 is SGHTA and CDR2 is FQGNSA in the germline V gene. V was clipped by 2 bases and J by 7 bases, with 15 bases between them. The CDR3: CASSLLPGPMNSPLHF. As DNA, the CDR3 is TGTGCCAGCAGCTTATTACCAGGGCCTATGAATTCACCCCTCCACTTT.

This clone was found a few times. The rearrangement links TRBV7-6 to TRBJ2-1; tentatively, D is TRBD1 (6 bases). CDR1 and CDR2 (germline): SGHVS, FNYEAQ. The CDR3 consists of 13 residues. Between the trimmed V and J ends, which lost 5 bases and 5 bases, there was a span of 10 bases. The CDR3 DNA follows: TGTGCCAGCAGCACCGGACAGAACAATGAGCAGTTCTTC. Its translation is CASSTGQNNEQFF. Together with reference TRBV7-6 and TRBJ2-1, the CDR3 gives the full variable domain: GAGVSQSPRYKVTKRGQDVALRCDPISGHVSLYWYRQALGQGPEFLTYFNYEAQQDKSGLPNDRFSAERPEGSISTLTIQRTEQRDSAMYRCASSTGQNNEQFFGPGTRLTVL.

The chain has TRBV5-6 and TRBJ1-5; the D is unclear. The V gene lost 0 bases and the J gene lost 4 bases, with 8 bases spanning the gap. Germline lookup yields CDR1 SGHDT and CDR2 YYEEEE. This CDR3 comprises 14 residues. The CDR3 DNA reads TGTGCCAGCAGCTTGGCTGGCGGGAATCAGCCCCAGCATTTT. Translating it yields CASSLAGGNQPQHF.

The rearrangement joins TRBV7-6 to TRBJ2-7, with 14 bases that match TRBD2. Per the germline V gene, CDR1 is SGHVS and CDR2 is FNYEAQ. With 4 bases clipped from V and 4 bases from J, the junction kept 6 bases outside the gene matches. CDR3 size: 16 residues. CDR3 DNA sequence: TGTGCCAGCAGCTGGGGGACTAGCGGGAGTAGGTACGAGCAGTACTTC. This codes for CASSWGTSGSRYEQYF.

This chain uses TRBV18 with TRBJ2-1, with D possibly being TRBD2 (6 bases). Trimming left V 0 bases short and J 2 bases short, with 11 bases between. The length of the CDR3 is 16 residues. The germline gives CDR1 KGHSH, CDR2 LQKENI. The CDR3: CASSPPGGNTYNEQFF. In nucleotides, the CDR3 is TGTGCCAGCTCACCACCGGGCGGGAACACCTACAATGAGCAGTTCTTC.

The chain uses TRBV6-5 and TRBJ2-7; D call uncertain. Trimming left V 2 bases short and J 6 bases short, with 14 bases between. The germline gives CDR1 MNHEY, CDR2 SVGAGI. The CDR3 sequence is 14 residues long. Written as DNA, the CDR3 is TGTGCCAGCAGTTACACTGGCAGGTCTGGCGAGCAGTACTTC. Translated: CASSYTGRSGEQYF.

The chain joins TRBV10-2 to TRBJ2-1; 8 bases fit TRBD1. In germline, CDR1 is WSHSY, CDR2 SAAADI. J was trimmed by 4 bases and V by 6 bases; bases with no gene match: 5. This CDR3 has 14 residues. CDR3 in amino acids: CASRSGGEYNEQFF. CDR3 DNA sequence: TGCGCCAGCAGGTCAGGGGGCGAATACAATGAGCAGTTCTTC.